Below, one TCR beta chain is given with its context. 13 Jbeta primers and 60 Vbeta primers were used for the PCR. Sequencing used immunoSEQ multiplex PCR; TCRdb keeps in-frame clones, though not all of them. The table lists around 130,000 clones, roughly 84% of them singletons. This specimen belongs to a study of cytomegalovirus exposure and HLA in healthy donors. The TCR sequence derives from a young woman in good health and CMV-seropositive. Sequenced: PBMCs.

In nucleotides, the CDR3 is TGTGCCTGGAGACGGATAAAGCTAAGACAGGTTGGAGCTTTCTTT. Translation: CAWRRIKLRQVGAFF. The chain has TRBV30 and TRBJ1-1, with D perhaps TRBD1 (6 bases). The CDR3 contains 15 residues. V was trimmed by 3 bases and J by 10 bases, leaving 24 bases between them. Germline V lookup: CDR1 GTSNPN, CDR2 SVGIG (reference sequence).